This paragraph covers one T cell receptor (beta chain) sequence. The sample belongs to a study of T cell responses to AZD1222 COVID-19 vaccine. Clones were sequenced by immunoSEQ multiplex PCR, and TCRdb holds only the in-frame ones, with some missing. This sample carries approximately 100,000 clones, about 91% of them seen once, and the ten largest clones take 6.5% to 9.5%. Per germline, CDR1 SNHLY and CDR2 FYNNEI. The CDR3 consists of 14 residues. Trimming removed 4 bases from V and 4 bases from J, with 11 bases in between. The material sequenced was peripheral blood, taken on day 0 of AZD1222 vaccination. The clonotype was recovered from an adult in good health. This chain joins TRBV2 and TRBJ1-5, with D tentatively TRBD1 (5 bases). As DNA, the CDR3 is TGTGCCAGCAGTGGGCAGGGAGGGAATCAGCCCCAGCATTTT. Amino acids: CASSGQGGNQPQHF.